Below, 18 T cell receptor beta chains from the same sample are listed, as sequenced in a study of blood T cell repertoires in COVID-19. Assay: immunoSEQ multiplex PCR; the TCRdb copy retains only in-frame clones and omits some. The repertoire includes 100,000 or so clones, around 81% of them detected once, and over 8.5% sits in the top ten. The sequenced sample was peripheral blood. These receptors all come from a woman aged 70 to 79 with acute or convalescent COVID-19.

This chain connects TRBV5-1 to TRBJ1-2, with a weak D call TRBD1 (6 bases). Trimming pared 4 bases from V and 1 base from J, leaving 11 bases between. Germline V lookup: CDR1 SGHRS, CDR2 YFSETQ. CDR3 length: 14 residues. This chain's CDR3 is CASSLGQLNYGYTF. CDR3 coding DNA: TGCGCCAGCAGCCTCGGACAGCTTAACTATGGCTACACCTTC.

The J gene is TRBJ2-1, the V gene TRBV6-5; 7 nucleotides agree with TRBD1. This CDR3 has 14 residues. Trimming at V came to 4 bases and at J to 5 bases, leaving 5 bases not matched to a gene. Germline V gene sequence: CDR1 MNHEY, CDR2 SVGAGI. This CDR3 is CASSSPTGNNEQFF. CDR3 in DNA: TGTGCCAGCAGTTCCCCGACAGGGAACAATGAGCAGTTCTTC.

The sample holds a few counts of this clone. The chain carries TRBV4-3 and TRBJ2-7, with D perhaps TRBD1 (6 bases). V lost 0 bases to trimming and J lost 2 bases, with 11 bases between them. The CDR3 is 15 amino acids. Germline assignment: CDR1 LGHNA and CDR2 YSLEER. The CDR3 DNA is TGCGCCAGCAGCCAAGATAGGGCAGGGGCCTACGAGCAGTACTTC. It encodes CASSQDRAGAYEQYF.

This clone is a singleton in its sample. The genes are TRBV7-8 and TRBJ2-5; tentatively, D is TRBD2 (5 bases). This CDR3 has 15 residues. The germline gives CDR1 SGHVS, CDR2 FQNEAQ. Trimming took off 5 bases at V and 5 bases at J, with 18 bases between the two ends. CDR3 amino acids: CASSLLRSGGETQYF. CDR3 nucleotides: TGTGCCAGCAGCCTCCTCAGATCGGGCGGGGAGACCCAGTACTTC.

Here the CDR3 reads CASSIPETAQPQHF. The CDR3 nucleotides are TGTGCCAGTAGTATACCGGAGACGGCGCAGCCCCAGCATTTT. J is TRBJ1-5 and V is TRBV19; no clear D. The CDR3 is 14 amino acids. Germline CDR1 and CDR2: LNHDA and SQIVND (reference sequence). Trimming cost V 2 bases and J 7 bases, with 12 bases left between them.

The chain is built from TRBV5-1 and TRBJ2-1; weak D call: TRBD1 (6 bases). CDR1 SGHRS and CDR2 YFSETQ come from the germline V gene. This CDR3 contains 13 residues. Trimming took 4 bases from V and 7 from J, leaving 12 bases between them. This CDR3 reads CASSPGHRNEQFF. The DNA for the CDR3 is TGCGCCAGCAGCCCGGGACATCGGAATGAGCAGTTCTTC.

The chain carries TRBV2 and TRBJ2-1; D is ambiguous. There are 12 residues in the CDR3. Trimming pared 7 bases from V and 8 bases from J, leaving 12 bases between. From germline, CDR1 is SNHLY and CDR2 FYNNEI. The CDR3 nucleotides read TGTGCCAGCATCCCGGTTTCGGATGAGCAGTTCTTC. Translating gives CASIPVSDEQFF.

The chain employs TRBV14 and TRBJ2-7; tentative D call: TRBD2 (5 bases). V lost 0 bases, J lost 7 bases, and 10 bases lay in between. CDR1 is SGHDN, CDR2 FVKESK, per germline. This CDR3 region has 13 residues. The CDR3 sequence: CASSQDGRGEQYF. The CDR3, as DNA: TGTGCCAGCAGCCAAGATGGCCGGGGAGAGCAGTACTTC.

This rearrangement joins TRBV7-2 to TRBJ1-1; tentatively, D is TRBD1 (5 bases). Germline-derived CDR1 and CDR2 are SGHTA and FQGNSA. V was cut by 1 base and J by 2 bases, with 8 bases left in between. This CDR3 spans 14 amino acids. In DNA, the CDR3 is TGTGCCAGCAGCTTAGTCGACAGCAACACTGAAGCTTTCTTT. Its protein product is CASSLVDSNTEAFF.

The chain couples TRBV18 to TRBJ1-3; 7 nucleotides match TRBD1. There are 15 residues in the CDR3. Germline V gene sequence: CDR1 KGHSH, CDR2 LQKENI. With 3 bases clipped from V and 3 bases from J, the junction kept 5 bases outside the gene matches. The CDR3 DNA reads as TGTGCCAGCTCACCTACTACAGGGGTTGGAAACACCATATATTTT. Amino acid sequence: CASSPTTGVGNTIYF. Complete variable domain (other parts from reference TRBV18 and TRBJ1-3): NAGVMQNPRHLVRRRGQEARLRCSPMKGHSHVYWYRQLPEEGLKFMVYLQKENIIDESGMPKERFSAEFPKEGPSILRIQQVVRGDSAAYFCASSPTTGVGNTIYFGEGSWLTVV.

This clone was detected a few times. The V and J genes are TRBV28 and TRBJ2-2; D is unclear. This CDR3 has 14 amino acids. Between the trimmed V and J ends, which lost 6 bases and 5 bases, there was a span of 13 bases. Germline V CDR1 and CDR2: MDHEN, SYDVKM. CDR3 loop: CASSPRGRTGELFF. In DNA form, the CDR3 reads TGTGCCAGCAGCCCCAGAGGCCGGACCGGGGAGCTGTTTTTT.

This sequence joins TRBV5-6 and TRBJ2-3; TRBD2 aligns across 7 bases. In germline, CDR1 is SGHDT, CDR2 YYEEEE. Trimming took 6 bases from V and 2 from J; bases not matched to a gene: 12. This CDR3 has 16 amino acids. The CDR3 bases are TGTGCCAGCAATTACGAGCGGGATTCACACACAGATACGCAGTATTTT. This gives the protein CASNYERDSHTDTQYF.

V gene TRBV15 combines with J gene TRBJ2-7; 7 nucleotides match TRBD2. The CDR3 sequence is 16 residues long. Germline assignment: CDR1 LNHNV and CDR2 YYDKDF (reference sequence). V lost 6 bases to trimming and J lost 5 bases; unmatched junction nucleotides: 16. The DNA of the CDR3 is TGTGCCACCAGTAACGGGGAAACGGGAGGTCCGCACGAGCAGTACTTC. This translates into CATSNGETGGPHEQYF. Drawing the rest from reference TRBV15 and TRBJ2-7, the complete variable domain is DAMVIQNPRYQVTQFGKPVTLSCSQTLNHNVMYWYQQKSSQAPKLLFHYYDKDFNNEADTPDNFQSRRPNTSFCFLDIRSPGLGDTAMYLCATSNGETGGPHEQYFGPGTRLTVT.

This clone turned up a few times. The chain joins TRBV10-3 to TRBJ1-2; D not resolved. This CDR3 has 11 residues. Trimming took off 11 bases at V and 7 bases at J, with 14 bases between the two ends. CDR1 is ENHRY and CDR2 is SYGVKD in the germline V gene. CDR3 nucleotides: TGTGCCGCCGCCCAGGAGGCTGGCTACACCTTC. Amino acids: CAAAQEAGYTF.

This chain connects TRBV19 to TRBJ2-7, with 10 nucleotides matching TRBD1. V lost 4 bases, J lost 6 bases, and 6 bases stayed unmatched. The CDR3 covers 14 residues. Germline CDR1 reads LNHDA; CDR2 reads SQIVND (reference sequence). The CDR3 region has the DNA TGTGCCAGTAGTACCAAGGACAGGGGGGTCGAGCAGTACTTC. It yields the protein CASSTKDRGVEQYF.

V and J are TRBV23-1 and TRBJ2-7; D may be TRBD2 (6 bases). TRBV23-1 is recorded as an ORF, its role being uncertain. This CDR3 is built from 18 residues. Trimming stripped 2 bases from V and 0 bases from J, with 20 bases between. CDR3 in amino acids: CASSQESGQGNGSYEQYF. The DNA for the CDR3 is TGCGCCAGCAGTCAAGAGAGCGGGCAGGGTAATGGCTCCTACGAGCAGTACTTC.

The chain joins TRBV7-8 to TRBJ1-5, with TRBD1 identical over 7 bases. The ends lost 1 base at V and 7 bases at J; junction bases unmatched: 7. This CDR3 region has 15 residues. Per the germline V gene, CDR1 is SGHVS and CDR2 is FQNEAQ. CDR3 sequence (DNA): TGTGCCAGCAGCTTAGGACAGGGATCCCTCCAGCCCCAGCATTTT. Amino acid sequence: CASSLGQGSLQPQHF.

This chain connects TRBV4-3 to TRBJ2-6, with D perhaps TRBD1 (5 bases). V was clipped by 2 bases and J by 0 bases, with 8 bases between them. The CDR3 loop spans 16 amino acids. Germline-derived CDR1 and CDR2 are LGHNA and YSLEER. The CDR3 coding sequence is TGCGCCAGCAGCCAATGGGGCGGCTCTGGGGCCAACGTCCTGACTTTC. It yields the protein CASSQWGGSGANVLTF.